A single sample is the source of the 14 T cell receptor beta chains below, sequenced in a study of blood T cell repertoires in COVID-19. Only in-frame clones appear in the TCRdb table, and some are missing; sequencing was by immunoSEQ multiplex PCR. The table includes hundreds of thousands of clones, 70% to 90% detected once. Sequenced input: PBMCs or T cells enriched from blood (not recorded which). The source is a woman aged 55-69 years in a cohort exposed to, infected with or recovered from COVID-19 (not recorded which).

The chain carries TRBV29-1 and TRBJ1-5, with D possibly matching TRBD1 (6 bases). CDR3 length: 13 amino acids. Germline CDR1 reads SQVTM; CDR2 reads ANQGSEA. V shed 4 bases and J shed 7 bases, with 14 bases lying between them. CDR3 region: CSVGAGAGQPQHF. The CDR3 DNA is TGCAGCGTTGGGGCAGGGGCAGGCCAGCCCCAGCATTTT.

The CDR3 DNA follows: TGCGCCAGCAGCTTGGAGCCTAGCGGGGGACAAGAGACCCAGTACTTC. It encodes CASSLEPSGGQETQYF. The chain combines TRBV5-1 with TRBJ2-5; 10 bases map to TRBD2. The CDR3 is made up of 16 amino acids. The germline V gene has CDR1 SGHRS and CDR2 YFSETQ. Unmatched junction bases numbered 4, after V lost 0 bases and J lost 2 bases.

The genes are TRBV9 and TRBJ2-7; TRBD2 aligns across 12 bases. Germline-derived CDR1 and CDR2 are SGDLS and YYNGEE. Unmatched junction bases numbered 8, after V lost 4 bases and J lost 9 bases. The CDR3 loop spans 14 amino acids. The CDR3 coding sequence is TGTGCCAGCAGCCCGAGACTAGCGGGAGAGCGGCAGTACTTC. Translation gives CASSPRLAGERQYF.

The chain joins TRBV2 to TRBJ2-1, with 12 positions matching TRBD2. The CDR3 covers 15 residues. Per germline, CDR1 SNHLY and CDR2 FYNNEI. Losses at the gene ends were 4 bases for V and 6 bases for J; bases not matched to a gene: 4. The CDR3 loop reads CASSGLAGVINEQFF. Here the CDR3 DNA reads TGTGCCAGCAGTGGACTAGCGGGAGTGATCAATGAGCAGTTCTTC.

The rearrangement links TRBV9 to TRBJ1-6; D may be TRBD1 (6 bases). V lost 2 bases to trimming and J lost 6 bases, with 9 bases between them. CDR1 SGDLS and CDR2 YYNGEE come from the germline V gene. The CDR3 has 14 amino acids. DNA of the CDR3: TGTGCCAGCAGCGTCCGGACAGCTAATTCACCCCTCCACTTT. It yields the protein CASSVRTANSPLHF.

The chain carries TRBV6-5 and TRBJ1-1; 11 bases fit TRBD1. Trimming at V came to 6 bases and at J to 3 bases, leaving 6 bases not matched to a gene. Germline-derived CDR1 and CDR2 are MNHEY and SVGAGI. This CDR3 region has 15 residues. As DNA, the CDR3 is TGTGCCAGCAGCCAGGACAGGGGGCACGACACTGAAGCTTTCTTT. Its protein is CASSQDRGHDTEAFF.

The chain carries TRBV7-8 and TRBJ2-1, with 9 bases lining up with TRBD2. With 0 bases clipped from V and 4 bases from J, the junction kept 4 bases outside the gene matches. The CDR3 totals 16 residues. In germline, CDR1 is SGHVS, CDR2 FQNEAQ. The CDR3 DNA is TGTGCCAGCAGCTTAGCCCCTACTAGCGGGTACAATGAGCAGTTCTTC. Protein: CASSLAPTSGYNEQFF.

The chain recombines TRBV30 with TRBJ1-6, with 7 bases identical to TRBD1. CDR3 length equals 16 residues. The V gene end was trimmed by 3 bases and the J gene end by 1 base; junction bases not matched to a gene: 6. Germline V CDR1 and CDR2: GTSNPN, SVGIG (reference sequence). The CDR3: CAWRTGLRSYNSPLHF. In DNA, the CDR3 is TGTGCCTGGAGGACAGGGTTGAGGTCCTATAATTCACCCCTCCACTTT.

The rearrangement joins TRBV9 to TRBJ1-5, with D perhaps TRBD1 (5 bases). CDR3 length: 15 residues. The germline V gene has CDR1 SGDLS and CDR2 YYNGEE. Trimming shortened V by 3 bases and J by 6 bases, and 16 bases separated the two germline ends. In DNA form, the CDR3 reads TGTGCCAGCAGCGCATCTCAGGGTGTGGGTCAGCCCCAGCATTTT. This translates into CASSASQGVGQPQHF.

This clone was counted only a few times. The chain couples TRBV20-1 to TRBJ1-1; D gene uncertain. Trimming left V 4 bases short and J 4 bases short, with 7 bases between. This CDR3 is 11 amino acids long. Germline V gives CDR1 DFQATT, CDR2 SNEGSKA (reference sequence). The CDR3 reads CSATERTEAFF. The CDR3 DNA sequence: TGCAGTGCTACGGAGCGCACTGAAGCTTTCTTT.

This clone was recorded only once. V usage is TRBV27 and J usage is TRBJ1-6; weak D call: TRBD1 (6 bases). Germline V CDR1 and CDR2: MNHEY, SMNVEV (reference sequence). V lost 1 base to trimming and J lost 7 bases, with 8 bases between them. The CDR3 runs 14 residues. CDR3 nucleotide sequence: TGTGCCAGCAGTTTATGGGACACCAATTCACCCCTCCACTTT. Translation: CASSLWDTNSPLHF.

The chain couples TRBV15 to TRBJ2-1; 7 positions match TRBD2. The trim removed 0 bases at V and 9 bases at J, leaving 8 bases unmatched. CDR1 and CDR2 from the germline V gene are LNHNV and YYDKDF (reference sequence). CDR3 length equals 15 residues. This CDR3 is CATSRDRVGGGEQFF. The CDR3 DNA is TGTGCCACCAGCAGAGACCGTGTTGGGGGGGGTGAGCAGTTCTTC. Based on the CDR3 plus reference TRBV15 and TRBJ2-1, the full variable domain is DAMVIQNPRYQVTQFGKPVTLSCSQTLNHNVMYWYQQKSSQAPKLLFHYYDKDFNNEADTPDNFQSRRPNTSFCFLDIRSPGLGDTAMYLCATSRDRVGGGEQFFGPGTRLTVL.

V gene TRBV6-2 or TRBV6-3 combines with J gene TRBJ1-5; no clear D gene. V lost 5 bases and J lost 1, with 12 bases in between. This CDR3 has 15 amino acids. Germline CDR1 and CDR2: MNHEY and SVGEGT. CDR3 in DNA: TGTGCCAGCAGTCCGCACCAGATCAGCAATCAGCCCCAGCATTTT. It specifies CASSPHQISNQPQHF.

J is TRBJ1-4 and V is TRBV18; 10 bases line up with TRBD1. CDR1 is KGHSH and CDR2 is LQKENI in the germline V gene. V gave up 6 bases and J gave up 0 bases; unmatched junction bases: 10. The CDR3 covers 18 residues. The CDR3 sequence is CASSLMDRGITTNEKLFF. The CDR3 DNA sequence: TGTGCCAGCTCCCTTATGGACAGGGGGATAACAACTAATGAAAAACTGTTTTTT.